This T cell receptor (beta chain) was recorded in a study of cytomegalovirus exposure and HLA in healthy donors. This clone was seen only a few times. Its specificity is unknown. General study points: Prediction of most subjects' HLA-A and HLA-B alleles by TCR beta sequences was reportedly accurate. Apart from CMV serostatus, no immune exposure information was available.

V shed 6 bases and J shed 5 bases, with 8 bases lying between them. The CDR3 loop spans 11 amino acids. Per the germline V gene, CDR1 is MDHEN and CDR2 is SYDVKM. The PCR contained 60 Vbeta and 13 Jbeta primers. Clones were sequenced by immunoSEQ multiplex PCR, and TCRdb holds only the in-frame ones, with some missing. The sample lists about 160,000 clones; approximately 84% were seen once. The clonotype was recovered from a woman in her forties or fifties in good health and CMV-seropositive. Sequencing was done on a sample of PBMCs. V usage is TRBV28 and J usage is TRBJ2-7; possibly TRBD1 for D (5 bases). CDR3 in amino acids: CASSRRDEQYF. The CDR3 nucleotides are TGTGCCAGCAGCCGCAGGGACGAGCAGTACTTC.